The clone carrying this T cell receptor beta chain has only a few counts. These data come from a study of cytomegalovirus exposure and HLA in healthy donors. 13 Jbeta primers and 60 Vbeta primers were used for the PCR. Clones were read by immunoSEQ multiplex PCR, and TCRdb kept only the in-frame ones, dropping some. The sample shows about 45,000 clones, approximately 47% of them seen only once. This receptor was taken from a man in his sixties in good health and CMV-seronegative. Sample: PBMCs.

CDR3: CAWSPRETGELFF. DNA of the CDR3: TGTGCCTGGAGCCCAAGGGAGACCGGGGAGCTGTTTTTT. This chain connects TRBV30 to TRBJ2-2, with D perhaps TRBD2 (5 bases). Trimming removed 3 bases from V and 5 bases from J, with 10 bases in between. Germline lookup yields CDR1 GTSNPN and CDR2 SVGIG (reference sequence). The CDR3 is 13 residues long.